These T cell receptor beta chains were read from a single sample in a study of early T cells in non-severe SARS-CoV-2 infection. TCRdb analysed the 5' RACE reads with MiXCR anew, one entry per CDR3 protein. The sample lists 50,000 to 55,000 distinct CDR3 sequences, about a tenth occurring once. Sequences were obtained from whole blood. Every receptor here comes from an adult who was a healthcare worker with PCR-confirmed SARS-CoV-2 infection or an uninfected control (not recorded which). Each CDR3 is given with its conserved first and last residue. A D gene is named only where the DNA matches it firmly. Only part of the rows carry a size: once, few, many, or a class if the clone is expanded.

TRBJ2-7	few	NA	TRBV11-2	CASSETGATTYEQYF	TGTGCCAGCAGCGAGACAGGCGCTACGACCTACGAGCAGTACTTC
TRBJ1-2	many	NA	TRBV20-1	CSATGGANYGYTF	TGCAGTGCTACCGGGGGAGCTAACTATGGCTACACCTTC
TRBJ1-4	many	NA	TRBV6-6	CASSYFGATNEKLFF	TGTGCCAGCAGTTATTTCGGTGCAACTAATGAAAAACTGTTTTTT
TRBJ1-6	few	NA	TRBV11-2	CASSLVMLNSPLHF	TGTGCCAGCAGCTTAGTTATGTTGAATTCACCCCTCCACTTT
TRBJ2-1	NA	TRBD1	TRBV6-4	CASSTGTGNEQFF	TGTGCCAGCAGTACCGGGACAGGGAATGAGCAGTTCTTC
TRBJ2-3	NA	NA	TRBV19	CASSIGQGPTDTQYF	TGTGCCAGTAGTATAGGTCAGGGCCCCACAGATACGCAGTATTTT
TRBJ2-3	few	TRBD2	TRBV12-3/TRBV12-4	CASSLSGRSLTDTQYF	TGTGCCAGCAGTTTAAGCGGGAGGAGTCTCACAGATACGCAGTATTTT
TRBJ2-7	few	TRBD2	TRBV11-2	CASSWGSSGRYEQYF	TGTGCCAGCAGCTGGGGTTCTAGCGGGAGGTACGAGCAGTACTTC
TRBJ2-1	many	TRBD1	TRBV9	CASLPGQGSDEQFF	TGTGCCAGCCTACCGGGACAGGGGAGCGATGAGCAGTTCTTC
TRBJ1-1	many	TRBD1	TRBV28	CASSLWTGGIPEAFF	TGTGCCAGCAGTTTGTGGACAGGGGGCATCCCTGAAGCTTTCTTT
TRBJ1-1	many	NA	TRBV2	CASGGLAGTEAFF	TGTGCCAGTGGGGGTTTGGCAGGGACTGAAGCTTTCTTT
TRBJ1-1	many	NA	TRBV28	CASRYTPGHSNTEAFF	TGTGCCAGCAGATACACACCGGGACATAGCAACACTGAAGCTTTCTTT
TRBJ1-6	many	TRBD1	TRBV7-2	CASSWVGGQDYNSPLHF	TGTGCCAGCAGCTGGGTAGGAGGACAGGATTATAATTCACCCCTCCACTTT
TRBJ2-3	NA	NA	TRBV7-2	CASSLRPPGTDTQYF	TGTGCCAGCAGCCTCCGCCCCCCGGGCACAGATACGCAGTATTTT
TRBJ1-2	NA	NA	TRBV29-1	CSVEGAGRSYGYTF	TGCAGCGTTGAAGGGGCAGGGAGATCCTATGGCTACACCTTC
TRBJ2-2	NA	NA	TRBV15	CATSRGLGSGELFF	TGTGCCACCAGCAGAGGTTTGGGGTCCGGGGAGCTGTTTTTT
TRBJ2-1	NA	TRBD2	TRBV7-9	CASSTKTSGDRYEQFF	TGTGCCAGCAGCACCAAGACTAGCGGGGATAGGTATGAGCAGTTCTTC
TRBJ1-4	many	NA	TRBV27	CASTQLGKAYEKLFF	TGTGCCAGCACCCAATTGGGCAAGGCCTATGAAAAACTGTTTTTT
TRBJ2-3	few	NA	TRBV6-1	CASSEAAVVSTDTQYF	TGTGCCAGCAGTGAAGCAGCAGTCGTGAGCACAGATACGCAGTATTTT
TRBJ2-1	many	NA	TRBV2	CASRDRQGGYNEQFF	TGTGCCAGCAGAGATAGACAGGGAGGCTACAATGAGCAGTTCTTC
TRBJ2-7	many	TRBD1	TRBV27	CASSNRGQGVYEQYF	TGTGCCAGCAGTAACCGGGGACAGGGAGTCTACGAGCAGTACTTC
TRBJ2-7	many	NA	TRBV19	CASSIGTGVSYEQYF	TGTGCCAGTAGTATCGGGACGGGGGTCTCCTACGAGCAGTACTTC
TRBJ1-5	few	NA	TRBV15	CATSRDPTGVQPQHF	TGTGCCACCAGCAGAGATCCGACCGGCGTTCAGCCCCAGCATTTT
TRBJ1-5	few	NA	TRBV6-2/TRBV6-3	CASRGTSKPQHF	TGTGCCAGCAGAGGGACATCTAAGCCCCAGCATTTT
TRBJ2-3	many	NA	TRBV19	CASSGVGRTDTQYF	TGTGCCAGTTCCGGGGTCGGACGCACAGATACGCAGTATTTT
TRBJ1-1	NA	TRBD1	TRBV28	CASRATGGVYTEAFF	TGTGCCAGCAGAGCGACAGGGGGCGTTTACACTGAAGCTTTCTTT
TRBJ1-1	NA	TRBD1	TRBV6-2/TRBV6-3	CASRKYRGMNTEAFF	TGTGCCAGCAGAAAATACAGGGGCATGAACACTGAAGCTTTCTTT
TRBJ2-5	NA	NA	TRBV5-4	CASSLGNRQTQYF	TGTGCCAGCAGCTTGGGGAACAGGCAGACCCAGTACTTC
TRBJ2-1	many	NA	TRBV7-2	CASSFAGLGNEQFF	TGTGCCAGCAGCTTTGCGGGACTGGGCAATGAGCAGTTCTTC
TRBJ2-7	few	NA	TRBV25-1	CASSETGAVQKQYF	TGTGCCAGCAGTGAAACGGGAGCGGTCCAAAAGCAGTACTTC
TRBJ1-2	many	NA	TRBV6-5	CASSPQGRYGYTF	TGTGCCAGCAGTCCACAGGGAAGATATGGCTACACCTTC
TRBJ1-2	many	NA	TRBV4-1	CASSSPGGRGYTF	TGCGCCAGCAGCTCCCCTGGGGGTCGGGGCTACACCTTC
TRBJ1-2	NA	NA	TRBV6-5	CASKTGSFGYTF	TGTGCCAGCAAAACAGGGAGCTTTGGCTACACCTTC
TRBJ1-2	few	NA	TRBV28	CASSFSGLSVHNYGYTF	TGTGCCAGCAGTTTTTCGGGACTCTCCGTACATAACTATGGCTACACCTTC
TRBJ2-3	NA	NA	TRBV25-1	CASSTGHWTDSTDTQYF	TGTGCCAGCAGTACCGGACACTGGACAGATAGCACAGATACGCAGTATTTT
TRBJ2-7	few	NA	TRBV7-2	CASSLVGASQYEQYF	TGTGCCAGCAGCTTGGTTGGGGCCAGCCAATACGAGCAGTACTTC
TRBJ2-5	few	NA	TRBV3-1	CASTLGLSGAGVETQYF	TGTGCCAGCACCCTAGGTCTTTCGGGGGCCGGCGTGGAGACCCAGTACTTC
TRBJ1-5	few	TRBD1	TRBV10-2	CASRQGGGQPQHF	TGCGCCAGCAGGCAGGGGGGCGGGCAGCCCCAGCATTTT
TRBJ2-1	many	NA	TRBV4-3	CASSQEGQMGYNEQFF	TGCGCCAGCAGCCAAGAAGGACAGATGGGCTACAATGAGCAGTTCTTC
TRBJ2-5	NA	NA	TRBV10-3	CAISAVGRRAETQYF	TGTGCCATCAGTGCGGTGGGAAGACGTGCAGAGACCCAGTACTTC
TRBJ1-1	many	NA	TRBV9	CASSRRFTGSSFLSDTEAFF	TGTGCCAGCAGCCGACGTTTTACAGGGTCCTCCTTTCTTTCGGACACTGAAGCTTTCTTT
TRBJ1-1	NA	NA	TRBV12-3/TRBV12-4	CASRPSRTEAFF	TGTGCCAGCAGGCCCAGTAGAACTGAAGCTTTCTTT
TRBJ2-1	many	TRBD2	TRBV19	CASSARDPILAGGPWTYNEQFF	TGTGCCAGTAGCGCGCGGGACCCGATACTAGCGGGAGGGCCATGGACCTACAATGAGCAGTTCTTC
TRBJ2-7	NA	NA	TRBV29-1	CSVEAGPGREQYF	TGCAGCGTTGAAGCGGGCCCAGGGAGGGAGCAGTACTTC
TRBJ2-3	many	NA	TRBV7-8	CASSLRSSTDTQYF	TGTGCCAGCAGCTTAAGGTCTAGCACAGATACGCAGTATTTT
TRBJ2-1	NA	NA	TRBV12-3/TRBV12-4	CASSPPWYNEQFF	TGTGCCAGCAGTCCCCCTTGGTACAATGAGCAGTTCTTC
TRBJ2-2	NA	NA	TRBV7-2	CASSLALSSTGELFF	TGTGCCAGCAGCTTAGCGCTTTCTAGCACCGGGGAGCTGTTTTTT
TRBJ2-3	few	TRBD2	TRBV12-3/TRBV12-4	CASSASGGGTDTQYF	TGTGCCAGCAGCGCTAGCGGGGGGGGCACAGATACGCAGTATTTT
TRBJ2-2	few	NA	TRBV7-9	CASSSRGTETGELFF	TGTGCCAGCAGCAGTCGCGGGACCGAAACGGGGGAGCTGTTTTTT
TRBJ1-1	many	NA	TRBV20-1	CSASRGSTDEAFF	TGCAGTGCTTCAAGGGGGAGCACAGATGAAGCTTTCTTT
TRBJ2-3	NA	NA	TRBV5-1	CASSLALKSTDTQYF	TGCGCCAGCAGCTTGGCCCTGAAAAGCACAGATACGCAGTATTTT
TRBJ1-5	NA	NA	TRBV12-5	CASGPQGSVTYSNQPQHF	TGTGCTAGTGGCCCGCAGGGGTCTGTAACTTATAGCAATCAGCCCCAGCATTTT
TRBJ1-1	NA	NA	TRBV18	CASSDLQGYNTEAFF	TGTGCCAGCTCAGACTTACAGGGTTACAACACTGAAGCTTTCTTT
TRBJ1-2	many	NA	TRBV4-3	CASSQDYRANYGYTF	TGCGCCAGCAGCCAAGATTACCGCGCTAACTATGGCTACACCTTC
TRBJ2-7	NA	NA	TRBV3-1	CASSQAGLEGYEQYF	TGTGCCAGCAGCCAAGCAGGACTGGAAGGATACGAGCAGTACTTC
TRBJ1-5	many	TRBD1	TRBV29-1	CSVQTGGANQPQHF	TGCAGCGTTCAGACAGGGGGCGCGAATCAGCCCCAGCATTTT
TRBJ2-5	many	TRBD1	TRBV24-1	CATSPGTGSGKTQYF	TGTGCCACCAGTCCCGGGACAGGGAGTGGGAAGACCCAGTACTTC
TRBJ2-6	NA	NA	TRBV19	CASSMRGRGANVLTF	TGTGCCAGTAGTATGCGGGGGCGAGGGGCCAACGTCCTGACTTTC
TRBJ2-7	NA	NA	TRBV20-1	CSASRAAHSYEQYF	TGCAGTGCTAGTAGGGCTGCTCATTCCTACGAGCAGTACTTC
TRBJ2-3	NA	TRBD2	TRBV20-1	CSARDWLAGRNPVRDTQYF	TGCAGTGCTAGAGATTGGCTAGCGGGAAGAAACCCCGTTAGGGATACGCAGTATTTT